This T cell receptor beta chain was sequenced during a study of breast tumors, draining lymph nodes, adjacent tissues. Remarks on this clonotype: Its ends do not fully match the called genes, so a read error is possible.

TCRdb re-analysed the multiplex PCR reads in MiXCR, keeping a single row per CDR3 protein. The data contain fewer than 140,000 distinct CDR3 sequences, around 30% of them singletons. From germline, CDR1 is SGHRS and CDR2 YFSETQ. The CDR3 is 13 amino acids. Axillary draining lymph nodes of breast cancer patients supplied the node samples. The specimen sequenced was axillary lymph node tissue. This chain joins TRBV5-1 and TRBJ1-4; D is undetermined. The receptor comes from a female donor with breast cancer. Some clones in this sample may be carry-over from other donors' samples. The chain's CDR3 is CASSQVTNENLFF. The DNA for the CDR3 is TGCGCCAGCAGCCAAGTCACTAATGAAAACCTGTTTTTT.